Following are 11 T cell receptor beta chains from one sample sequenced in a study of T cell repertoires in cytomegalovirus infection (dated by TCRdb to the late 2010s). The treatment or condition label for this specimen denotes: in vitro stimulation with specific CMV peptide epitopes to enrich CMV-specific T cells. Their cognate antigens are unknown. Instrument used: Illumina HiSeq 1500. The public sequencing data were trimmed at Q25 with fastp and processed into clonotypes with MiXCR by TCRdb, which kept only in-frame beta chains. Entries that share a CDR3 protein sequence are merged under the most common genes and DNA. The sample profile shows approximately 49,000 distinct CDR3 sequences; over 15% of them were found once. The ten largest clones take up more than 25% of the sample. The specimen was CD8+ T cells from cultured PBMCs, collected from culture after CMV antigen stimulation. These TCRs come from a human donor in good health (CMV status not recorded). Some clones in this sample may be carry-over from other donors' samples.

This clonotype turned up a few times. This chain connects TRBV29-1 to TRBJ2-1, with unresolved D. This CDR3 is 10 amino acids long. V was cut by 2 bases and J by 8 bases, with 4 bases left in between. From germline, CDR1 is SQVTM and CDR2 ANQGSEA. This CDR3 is CSVERDEQFF. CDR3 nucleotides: TGCAGCGTTGAAAGGGATGAGCAGTTCTTC.

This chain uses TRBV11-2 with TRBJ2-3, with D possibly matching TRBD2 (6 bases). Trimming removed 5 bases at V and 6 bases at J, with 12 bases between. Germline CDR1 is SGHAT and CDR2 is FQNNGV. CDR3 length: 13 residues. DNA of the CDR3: TGTGCCAGCAGCCACGACGGAGGGGATACGCAGTATTTT. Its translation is CASSHDGGDTQYF.

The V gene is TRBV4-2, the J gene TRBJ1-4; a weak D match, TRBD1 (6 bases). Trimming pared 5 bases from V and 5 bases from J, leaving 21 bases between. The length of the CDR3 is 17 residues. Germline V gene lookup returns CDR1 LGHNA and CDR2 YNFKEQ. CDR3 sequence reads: CASSSSGGGYGNEKLFF. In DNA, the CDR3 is TGTGCCAGCAGCTCCTCGGGAGGGGGATACGGAAATGAAAAACTGTTTTTT.

CDR3 region: CASSSTTSGLYEQYF. CDR3 bases: TGTGCCAGCAGCTCCACGACTAGCGGGCTCTACGAGCAGTACTTC. The rearrangement links TRBV11-2 to TRBJ2-7, with TRBD2 identical over 10 bases. The ends lost 4 bases at V and 3 bases at J; junction bases unmatched: 6. This CDR3 comprises 15 residues. The germline gives CDR1 SGHAT, CDR2 FQNNGV. Using reference TRBV11-2 and TRBJ2-7 for the parts outside the CDR3, the full variable domain is EAGVAQSPRYKIIEKRQSVAFWCNPISGHATLYWYQQILGQGPKLLIQFQNNGVVDDSQLPKDRFSAERLKGVDSTLKIQPAKLEDSAVYLCASSSTTSGLYEQYFGPGTRLTVT.

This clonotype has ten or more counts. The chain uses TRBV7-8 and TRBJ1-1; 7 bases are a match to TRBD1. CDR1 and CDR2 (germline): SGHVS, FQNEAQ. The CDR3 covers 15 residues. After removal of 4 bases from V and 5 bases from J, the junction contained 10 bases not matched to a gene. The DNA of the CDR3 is TGTGCCAGCAGCTCCACTACCGACAGGGCTACTGAAGCTTTCTTT. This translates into CASSSTTDRATEAFF.

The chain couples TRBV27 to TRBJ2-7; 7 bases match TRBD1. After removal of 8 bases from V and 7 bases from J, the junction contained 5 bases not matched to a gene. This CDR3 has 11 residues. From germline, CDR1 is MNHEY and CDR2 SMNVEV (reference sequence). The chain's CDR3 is CASYDRVEQYF. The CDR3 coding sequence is TGTGCCAGCTATGACAGGGTTGAGCAGTACTTC.

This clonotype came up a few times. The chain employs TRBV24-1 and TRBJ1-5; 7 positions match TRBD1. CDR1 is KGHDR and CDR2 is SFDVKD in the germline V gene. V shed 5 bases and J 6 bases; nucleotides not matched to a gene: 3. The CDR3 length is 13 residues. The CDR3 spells CATSAGDSQPQHF. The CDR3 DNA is TGTGCCACCAGTGCGGGGGACAGTCAGCCCCAGCATTTT.

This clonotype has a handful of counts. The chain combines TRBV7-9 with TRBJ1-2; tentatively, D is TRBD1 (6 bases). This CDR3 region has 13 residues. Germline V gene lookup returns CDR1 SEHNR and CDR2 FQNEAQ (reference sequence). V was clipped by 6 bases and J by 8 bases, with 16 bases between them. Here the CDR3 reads CASRGDRLDGYTF. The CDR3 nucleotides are TGTGCCAGCAGGGGTGACAGGTTGGACGGCTACACCTTC.

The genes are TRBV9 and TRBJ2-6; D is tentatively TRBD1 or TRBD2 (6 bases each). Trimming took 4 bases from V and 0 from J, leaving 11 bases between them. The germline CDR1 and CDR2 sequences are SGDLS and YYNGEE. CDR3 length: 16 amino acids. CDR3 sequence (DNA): TGTGCCAGCAGCCCCGGGGGCAGCTCTGGGGCCAACGTCCTGACTTTC. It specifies CASSPGGSSGANVLTF.

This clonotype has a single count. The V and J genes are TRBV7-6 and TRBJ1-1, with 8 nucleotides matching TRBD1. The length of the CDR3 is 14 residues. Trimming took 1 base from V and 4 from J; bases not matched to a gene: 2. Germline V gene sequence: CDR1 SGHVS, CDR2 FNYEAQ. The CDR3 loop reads CASSLGQGFTEAFF. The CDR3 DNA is TGTGCCAGCAGCTTAGGACAGGGGTTCACTGAAGCTTTCTTT.

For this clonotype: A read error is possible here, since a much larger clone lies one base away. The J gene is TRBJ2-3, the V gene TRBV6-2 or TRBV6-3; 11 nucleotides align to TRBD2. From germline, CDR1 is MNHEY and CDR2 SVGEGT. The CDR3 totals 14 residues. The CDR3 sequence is CDSVSGRALDTQYF. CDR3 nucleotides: TGTGACAGCGTTAGCGGGAGGGCCCTGGATACGCAGTATTTT.